Described below is a single TCR beta chain sequence and its context. CDR1 is MDHEN, CDR2 SYDVKM, per germline. Trimming took 3 bases from V and 3 from J; bases not matched to a gene: 11. The CDR3 extends over 17 amino acids. This entry is derived from a study of blood T cell repertoires in COVID-19. Background on the study: Samples representing acute and convalescent COVID-19 were sourced from the United States, Italy and Spain. PBMCs, B-cell-depleted T cells, or T cells were the source of the cDNA or gDNA that made up the material.

In the source study's methods: Estimation of nucleated cell counts was performed using reference gene primer amplification. Sequencing was performed with immunoSEQ multiplex PCR; in TCRdb, only in-frame clones are kept and a portion is missing. V, J and clone size are taken as reported in that table, and D and trimming were inferred from the DNA itself. The data show around 260,000 clones, about 85% seen once. The V call is TRBV28, the J call TRBJ2-3, with 8 bases that match TRBD2. This sequence was found in a human donor in a cohort sampled during active COVID-19. The material sequenced was peripheral blood. The CDR3 DNA sequence: TGTGCCAGCAGTTTTATCGGGACTAGAGCCAAGACAGATACGCAGTATTTT. Translating it yields CASSFIGTRAKTDTQYF.